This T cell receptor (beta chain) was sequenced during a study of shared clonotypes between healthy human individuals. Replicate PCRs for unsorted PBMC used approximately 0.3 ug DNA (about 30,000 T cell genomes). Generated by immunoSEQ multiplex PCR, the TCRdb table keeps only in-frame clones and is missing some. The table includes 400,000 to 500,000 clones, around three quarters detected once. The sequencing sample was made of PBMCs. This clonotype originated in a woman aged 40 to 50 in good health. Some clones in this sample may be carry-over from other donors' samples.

The CDR3 is CASRVRGGFTDTQYF. CDR3 nucleotide sequence: TGCGCCAGCAGAGTTAGGGGAGGATTCACAGATACGCAGTATTTT. The gene calls are TRBV5-1 and TRBJ2-3, with D perhaps TRBD2 (6 bases). The CDR3 loop spans 15 amino acids. Germline V CDR1 and CDR2: SGHRS, YFSETQ. Trimming left V 5 bases short and J 2 bases short, with 15 bases between.